Listed here are 8 T cell receptor beta chains from one sample, sequenced in a study of beta chain features in type 1 diabetes. As every portion of the isolated RNA was reverse transcribed, the sequencing read expressed TCRB transcripts. Sequencing used immunoSEQ multiplex PCR; TCRdb keeps in-frame clones, though not all of them. The table includes about 250,000 clones, 13% to 15% detected once. Sequenced material: naive CD4+ T cells from blood. Every receptor here comes from a woman aged 35 to 49 in good health.

There are a few counts of this clone. This sequence joins TRBV7-9 and TRBJ2-1, with 8 positions matching TRBD1. Trimming removed 3 bases from V and 4 bases from J; junction bases left unmatched: 5. CDR1 is SEHNR, CDR2 FQNEAQ, per germline (reference sequence). The CDR3 totals 15 residues. Here the CDR3 DNA reads TGTGCCAGCAGCTTTCGGGACAGGACATACAATGAGCAGTTCTTC. Translation gives CASSFRDRTYNEQFF.

This rearrangement joins TRBV5-4 to TRBJ1-6; 8 positions agree with TRBD1. The junction had 13 bases not matched to a gene; V was cut back by 7 bases and J by 10 bases. Germline V gene lookup returns CDR1 SGHNT and CDR2 YYREEE (reference sequence). The CDR3 runs to 15 residues. This CDR3 reads CASRPFAGQGSPLHF. CDR3 nucleotides: TGTGCCAGCCGCCCTTTTGCAGGACAGGGATCACCCCTCCACTTT.

The sample holds a few counts of this clone. The V call is TRBV7-2, the J call TRBJ2-5; 8 positions match TRBD2. Germline loops: CDR1 SGHTA, CDR2 FQGNSA. V shed 5 bases, J shed 4 bases, and the junction held 18 bases outside the gene matches. CDR3 size: 18 residues. CDR3 in DNA: TGTGCCAGCAGCCGGAGGGGGACTAGTACCCTCCGGGGAGAGACCCAGTACTTC. Its translation: CASSRRGTSTLRGETQYF.

The table lists this clone with a few counts. J is TRBJ1-5 and V is TRBV6-5; D ambiguous. V was clipped by 3 bases and J by 6 bases, with 12 bases between them. The CDR3 loop spans 14 amino acids. Germline V gene sequence: CDR1 MNHEY, CDR2 SVGAGI. The CDR3 spells CASSYTVNGQPQHF. CDR3 DNA sequence: TGTGCCAGCAGTTATACGGTAAATGGTCAGCCCCAGCATTTT.

This clone was seen a few times. The J gene is TRBJ2-7, the V gene TRBV7-9; 12 bases are shared with TRBD2. CDR3 length: 19 amino acids. Trimming cost V 4 bases and J 3 bases; bases outside gene matches: 16. In germline, CDR1 is SEHNR, CDR2 FQNEAQ (reference sequence). Here the CDR3 reads CASSSQGGLAGPKSYEQYF. The CDR3 DNA is TGTGCCAGCAGCTCCCAGGGGGGACTAGCGGGTCCCAAAAGCTACGAGCAGTACTTC.

This clone was counted a few times. The CDR3 is CASSETIQGPSNTEAFF. The CDR3 region has the DNA TGTGCCAGCAGTGAGACCATTCAGGGTCCTTCGAACACTGAAGCTTTCTTT. This rearrangement joins TRBV25-1 to TRBJ1-1; D may be TRBD1 (5 bases). The CDR3 contains 17 residues. The germline CDR1 and CDR2 sequences are MGHDK and SYGVNS. Trimming left V 3 bases short and J 1 base short, with 18 bases between.

The chain recombines TRBV18 with TRBJ2-4; TRBD1 aligns across 7 bases. The V gene's germline CDR1 is KGHSH and CDR2 LQKENI. V trimming: 3 bases; J trimming: 3 bases; junction bases outside the gene matches: 8. This CDR3 has 16 residues. The CDR3 here is CASSPPTGTFKNIQYF. For the CDR3, the DNA is TGTGCCAGCTCACCCCCGACAGGGACCTTCAAAAACATTCAGTACTTC. Combining the CDR3 with reference TRBV18 and TRBJ2-4 gives the whole variable domain NAGVMQNPRHLVRRRGQEARLRCSPMKGHSHVYWYRQLPEEGLKFMVYLQKENIIDESGMPKERFSAEFPKEGPSILRIQQVVRGDSAAYFCASSPPTGTFKNIQYFGAGTRLSVL.

This clone was counted between two and nine times. This chain joins TRBV5-4 and TRBJ2-5, with 10 bases matching TRBD1. The trim removed 0 bases at V and 4 bases at J, leaving 6 bases unmatched. In germline, CDR1 is SGHNT, CDR2 YYREEE (reference sequence). The CDR3 length is 16 residues. The CDR3 DNA sequence: TGTGCCAGCAGCTTGGTCGGGACAGGGGAAAGAGAGACCCAGTACTTC. Residues: CASSLVGTGERETQYF.